This TCR beta chain was obtained from a study of T cells in Graves' hyperthyroidism and ophthalmopathy. Study information: The initial diagnosis was the point when peripheral blood was collected, ahead of any treatment.

V was pared by 8 bases and J by 2 bases, with 12 bases between. The CDR3 is 13 residues long. Looked up from germline, CDR1 is MDHEN and CDR2 is SYDVKM. Researchers took RNA transcripts and amplified the TCR beta CDR3 regions from them. TCR CDR3 regions were first amplified by RT-PCR with HTBI primers. TCRdb used MiXCR to reprocess the multiplex PCR reads, holding one entry per CDR3 protein. This repertoire shows about 380,000 distinct CDR3 sequences, under 20% found once; its top ten account for 40% to 45%. At least 3 on the Clinical Activity Score was recorded for ophthalmopathy patients, who also had NOSPECS grade at least 4 and duration under 3 months. This clonotype occurred many times.

The TCR comes from a man aged 18 to 30 with Graves' ophthalmopathy. The gene calls are TRBV28 and TRBJ2-5; D is unresolved. What was sequenced was blood. In DNA, the CDR3 is TGTGCCAGCCTACAAACCCCACAAGAGACCCAGTACTTC. This codes for CASLQTPQETQYF. The full variable domain, in which reference TRBV28 and TRBJ2-5 provide the parts outside the CDR3, is DVKVTQSSRYLVKRTGEKVFLECVQDMDHENMFWYRQDPGLGLRLIYFSYDVKMKEKGDIPEGYSVSREKKERFSLILESASTNQTSMYLCASLQTPQETQYFGPGTRLLVL.